Each of the 31 T cell receptor beta chains below was sequenced from the same sample in a study of blood T cell repertoires in COVID-19. Produced via immunoSEQ multiplex PCR; TCRdb's table is partial and in-frame only. The data contain 210,000 or so clones, 65% to 90% of them singletons. The sequenced sample was peripheral blood. These receptors all stem from a man aged 50-60 years with COVID-19, enrolled during active disease.

The chain links TRBV4-1 to TRBJ2-3; tentatively, D is TRBD2 (6 bases). Trimming shortened V by 8 bases and J by 5 bases, and 14 bases separated the two germline ends. CDR3 length equals 13 residues. The germline gives CDR1 MGHRA, CDR2 YSYEKL. The CDR3 here is CASGRLGGDTQYF. The CDR3 DNA is TGCGCCAGCGGGAGACTAGGCGGAGATACGCAGTATTTT.

This clone has just a few counts. The rearrangement links TRBV7-9 to TRBJ2-7; no clear D. V lost 1 base and J 0 bases, leaving 7 bases between the germline ends. Looked up from germline, CDR1 is SEHNR and CDR2 is FQNEAQ (reference sequence). This CDR3 comprises 14 residues. The CDR3 here is CASSLDRSSYEQYF. The CDR3 DNA is TGTGCCAGCAGCTTAGACCGCAGCTCCTACGAGCAGTACTTC.

This clone was detected once. The chain employs TRBV6-5 and TRBJ1-2; 8 bases line up with TRBD1. Germline trimming cut 6 bases from V and 1 base from J; bases unmatched to any gene: 7. The CDR3 is made up of 15 amino acids. The V gene's germline CDR1 is MNHEY and CDR2 SVGAGI. The CDR3 loop is CASRKTGVNNYGYTF. For the CDR3, the DNA is TGTGCCAGCAGAAAGACAGGGGTAAATAACTATGGCTACACCTTC.

This clone was recorded only once. J is TRBJ2-2 and V is TRBV3-1 (or the pseudogene TRBV3-2); a weak D match, TRBD1 (5 bases). The V end lost 8 bases, the J end lost 4 bases, and 17 bases lay between the germline ends. Per germline, CDR1 LGHDT and CDR2 YNNKEL (reference sequence). The length of the CDR3 is 15 residues. The chain's CDR3 is CASSQGAPSTGELFF. The CDR3 bases are TGTGCCAGCTCACAAGGGGCTCCCAGCACCGGGGAGCTGTTTTTT.

This chain uses TRBV6-1 with TRBJ2-1; TRBD1 matches 8 bases. The germline V gene has CDR1 MNHNS and CDR2 SASEGT. The CDR3 has 15 residues. The trim removed 0 bases at V and 5 bases at J, leaving 3 bases unmatched. The chain's CDR3 is CASSEATGGNNEQFF. The CDR3 bases are TGTGCCAGCAGTGAAGCTACAGGGGGGAACAATGAGCAGTTCTTC.

A single count supports this clone. The chain carries TRBV30 and TRBJ1-5, with 8 bases aligning to TRBD1. Trimming took 5 bases from V and 2 from J; bases not matched to a gene: 14. The CDR3 loop spans 17 amino acids. Per germline, CDR1 GTSNPN and CDR2 SVGIG (reference sequence). Here the CDR3 reads CAWSKDRGYWGNQPQHF. CDR3 DNA: TGTGCCTGGTCCAAAGACAGGGGATATTGGGGCAATCAGCCCCAGCATTTT.

The V gene is TRBV7-9, the J gene TRBJ2-3; 9 positions match TRBD1. Germline assignment: CDR1 SEHNR and CDR2 FQNEAQ (reference sequence). The CDR3 length is 17 residues. V was clipped by 3 bases and J by 3 bases; unmatched bases: 10. CDR3 loop: CASSFGTGNRVTDTQYF. In DNA, the CDR3 is TGTGCCAGCAGCTTTGGGACAGGGAATCGGGTAACAGATACGCAGTATTTT.

The chain links TRBV3-1 (or the pseudogene TRBV3-2) to TRBJ1-6; no firm D call. The CDR3 is 15 residues long. Germline loops: CDR1 LGHDT, CDR2 YNNKEL (reference sequence). V was shortened by 4 bases and J by 0 bases, with 7 bases between the two germline ends. The CDR3 is CASSPRSSYNSPLHF. The DNA for the CDR3 is TGTGCCAGCAGCCCCCGTAGCTCCTATAATTCACCCCTCCACTTT.

The rearrangement links TRBV9 to TRBJ1-2; D uncertain. The CDR3 sequence is 15 residues long. From germline, CDR1 is SGDLS and CDR2 YYNGEE. The ends were cut back, 3 bases at V and 12 bases at J, with 24 bases in the middle. The CDR3 spells CASSGHSPSQPFHTF. CDR3 nucleotide sequence: TGTGCCAGCAGCGGCCATTCCCCCTCACAGCCGTTTCACACCTTC.

The chain's CDR3 is CASSSHRGLTNTEAFF. The DNA of the CDR3 is TGTGCCAGCAGCTCGCACAGGGGACTTACGAACACTGAAGCTTTCTTT. The chain links TRBV7-8 to TRBJ1-1, with 7 bases lining up with TRBD1. The CDR3 is made up of 16 amino acids. CDR1 and CDR2 (germline): SGHVS, FQNEAQ. V was clipped by 4 bases and J by 1 base; unmatched bases: 9.

The chain uses TRBV7-9 and TRBJ2-5; 8 nucleotides match TRBD2. V trimming: 4 bases; J trimming: 2 bases; junction bases outside the gene matches: 6. This CDR3 region has 15 residues. CDR1 and CDR2 from the germline V gene are SEHNR and FQNEAQ (reference sequence). The CDR3 sequence is CASSYLGGVQETQYF. CDR3 bases: TGTGCCAGCAGCTATCTCGGGGGGGTACAAGAGACCCAGTACTTC.

The chain combines TRBV6-5 with TRBJ2-5, with 9 bases lining up with TRBD2. The CDR3 sequence is 16 residues long. V lost 2 bases to trimming and J lost 5 bases; unmatched junction nucleotides: 9. Germline V gene lookup returns CDR1 MNHEY and CDR2 SVGAGI. CDR3 nucleotide sequence: TGTGCCAGCAGTTACAGGGGACTAGCCGGGGGTGAGACCCAGTACTTC. The encoded protein is CASSYRGLAGGETQYF.

This sequence joins TRBV27 and TRBJ1-1; D is ambiguous. Germline assignment: CDR1 MNHEY and CDR2 SMNVEV (reference sequence). The ends were cut back, 0 bases at V and 6 bases at J, with 11 bases in the middle. The CDR3 runs to 14 residues. CDR3 nucleotides: TGTGCCAGCAGTTTATCGAACGGTTTACCTGAAGCTTTCTTT. Its protein product is CASSLSNGLPEAFF.

This sequence joins TRBV19 and TRBJ1-5, with 7 bases fitting TRBD1. In germline, CDR1 is LNHDA, CDR2 SQIVND (reference sequence). This CDR3 is 15 amino acids long. V lost 8 bases to trimming and J lost 1 base; unmatched junction nucleotides: 8. The CDR3 reads CASARQGGSNQPQHF. The CDR3 region has the DNA TGTGCCAGTGCTAGACAGGGTGGAAGCAATCAGCCCCAGCATTTT.

The V gene is TRBV5-1, the J gene TRBJ2-7; tentative D call: TRBD2 (6 bases). Looked up from germline, CDR1 is SGHRS and CDR2 is YFSETQ. The CDR3 totals 14 residues. Between the trimmed V and J ends, which lost 3 bases and 4 bases, there was a span of 14 bases. CDR3: CASSSVPGVYEQYF. The CDR3, as DNA: TGCGCCAGCAGCTCTGTCCCGGGGGTATACGAGCAGTACTTC.

This rearrangement joins TRBV2 to TRBJ1-5, with 8 bases lining up with TRBD1. This CDR3 is 16 amino acids long. Trimming cost V 4 bases and J 6 bases; bases outside gene matches: 11. Germline V CDR1 and CDR2: SNHLY, FYNNEI. CDR3 in amino acids: CASSVNRGASGQPQHF. CDR3 nucleotide sequence: TGTGCCAGCAGTGTGAACAGGGGGGCCTCGGGTCAGCCCCAGCATTTT.

The chain is built from TRBV7-2 and TRBJ2-7, with 8 bases lining up with TRBD1. CDR1 is SGHTA and CDR2 is FQGNSA in the germline V gene. Trimming cost V 4 bases and J 4 bases; bases outside gene matches: 6. The CDR3 totals 14 residues. Here the CDR3 reads CASSYRQGPYEQYF. CDR3 sequence (DNA): TGTGCCAGCAGCTACCGACAGGGGCCTTACGAGCAGTACTTC.

The gene calls are TRBV5-1 and TRBJ2-5; 10 bases are a match to TRBD2. CDR1 SGHRS and CDR2 YFSETQ come from the germline V gene. The CDR3 loop spans 15 amino acids. The ends lost 1 base at V and 7 bases at J; junction bases unmatched: 7. The CDR3 reads CASSLTAGGLVTQYF. The CDR3 DNA follows: TGCGCCAGCAGCTTGACAGCGGGGGGGCTGGTGACCCAGTACTTC.

This sequence joins TRBV21-1 and TRBJ2-3; the table's D call of TRBD2 was not tested on the DNA. TRBV21-1 is described as a pseudogene. This CDR3 is built from 16 residues. CDR3 sequence: CASNHPSRGSTDTQYF. CDR3 sequence (DNA): TGTGCCAGCAACCACCCCTCGCGGGGGAGCACAGATACGCAGTATTTT.

The rearrangement joins TRBV9 to TRBJ1-4, with D uncertain. The CDR3 length is 15 residues. Deletions cut 0 bases from V and 7 bases from J, with 13 bases between. CDR1 is SGDLS, CDR2 YYNGEE, per germline. CDR3 nucleotides: TGTGCCAGCAGCGTAGGGGCAGGTCGGGGTGAAAAACTGTTTTTT. It yields the protein CASSVGAGRGEKLFF.

The V and J genes are TRBV6-1 and TRBJ1-3, with 7 bases aligning to TRBD1. Germline V gene sequence: CDR1 MNHNS, CDR2 SASEGT. Trimming at V came to 3 bases and at J to 0 bases, leaving 11 bases not matched to a gene. This CDR3 region has 18 residues. In DNA form, the CDR3 reads TGTGCCAGCAGTGACCGGGACAGCCCGTTCCTCTCTGGAAACACCATATATTTT. Protein sequence: CASSDRDSPFLSGNTIYF.

This clone was recorded only once. The chain couples TRBV9 to TRBJ2-5, with 8 bases aligning to TRBD2. CDR1 and CDR2 from the germline V gene are SGDLS and YYNGEE. The CDR3 is 16 residues long. With 3 bases clipped from V and 1 base from J, the junction kept 8 bases outside the gene matches. This CDR3 is CASSEGLAPFQETQYF. DNA for the CDR3: TGTGCCAGCAGCGAAGGACTAGCACCCTTCCAAGAGACCCAGTACTTC.

The chain combines TRBV9 with TRBJ2-7; TRBD2 agrees at 8 bases. In germline, CDR1 is SGDLS, CDR2 YYNGEE. V dropped 2 bases and J dropped 2; count of bases not matched to a gene: 6. The CDR3 loop spans 15 amino acids. The CDR3 DNA follows: TGTGCCAGCAGCGTCAGCGGGGGCAACACCTACGAGCAGTACTTC. It yields the protein CASSVSGGNTYEQYF.

This chain connects TRBV7-9 to TRBJ1-5, with TRBD1 as a possible D gene (5 bases). CDR1 is SEHNR, CDR2 FQNEAQ, per germline (reference sequence). The CDR3 spans 12 residues. V was cut by 5 bases and J by 7 bases, with 9 bases left in between. CDR3 in amino acids: CASSPGYQPQHF. CDR3 bases: TGTGCCAGCAGCCCAGGGTACCAGCCCCAGCATTTT. The complete variable domain, with remaining parts taken from reference TRBV7-9 and TRBJ1-5, reads DTGVSQNPRHKITKRGQNVTFRCDPISEHNRLYWYRQTLGQGPEFLTYFQNEAQLEKSRLLSDRFSAERPKGSFSTLEIQRTEQGDSAMYLCASSPGYQPQHFGDGTRLSIL.

The chain is built from TRBV9 and TRBJ1-6; 9 bases are shared with TRBD1. Germline V gene data show CDR1 as SGDLS and CDR2 as YYNGEE. The trim removed 3 bases at V and 10 bases at J, leaving 8 bases unmatched. The CDR3 totals 15 residues. The CDR3 bases are TGTGCCAGCAGCGCCGACAGGGGGGTAGGATCACCCCTCCACTTT. It codes for CASSADRGVGSPLHF.

This rearrangement joins TRBV5-1 to TRBJ2-7; possible D gene TRBD1, 5 bases. The CDR3 is 14 amino acids. Per the germline V gene, CDR1 is SGHRS and CDR2 is YFSETQ. Trimming pared 4 bases from V and 4 bases from J, leaving 15 bases between. CDR3 amino acids: CASSPTPDSYEQYF. CDR3 coding DNA: TGCGCCAGCAGCCCGACGCCCGACAGTTACGAGCAGTACTTC.

V is TRBV6-5 and J is TRBJ2-1, with D perhaps TRBD1 (6 bases). The length of the CDR3 is 15 residues. Per the germline V gene, CDR1 is MNHEY and CDR2 is SVGAGI. Trimming stripped 5 bases from V and 4 bases from J, with 15 bases between. CDR3 sequence (DNA): TGTGCCAGCAGTAGCGACGGGACAAGGTACAATGAGCAGTTCTTC. This codes for CASSSDGTRYNEQFF.

The V and J genes are TRBV5-8 and TRBJ2-3; maybe TRBD2 (5 bases). Germline V gene sequence: CDR1 SGHTS, CDR2 YDEGEE. Deletions cut 0 bases from V and 0 bases from J, with 8 bases between. The CDR3 runs 15 residues. CDR3 protein: CASSLGAASTDTQYF. The CDR3 DNA reads TGTGCCAGCAGCTTGGGAGCGGCTAGCACAGATACGCAGTATTTT.

The chain is built from TRBV7-2 and TRBJ2-7; TRBD1 matches at 8 bases. Germline values: CDR1 SGHTA, CDR2 FQGNSA. Losses at the gene ends were 6 bases for V and 0 bases for J; bases not matched to a gene: 7. The CDR3 runs 15 residues. The chain's CDR3 is CASRIQGVSSYEQYF. CDR3 nucleotide sequence: TGTGCCAGCAGGATACAGGGGGTAAGCTCCTACGAGCAGTACTTC.

This clone has only a few counts. The V and J genes are TRBV9 and TRBJ2-3; possible D gene TRBD2, 6 bases. V was shortened by 4 bases and J by 6 bases, with 9 bases between the two germline ends. This CDR3 region has 12 residues. The germline CDR1 and CDR2 sequences are SGDLS and YYNGEE. Written as DNA, the CDR3 is TGTGCCAGCAGCCTAGGGAGGGATACGCAGTATTTT. Residues: CASSLGRDTQYF.

The V and J genes are TRBV11-2 and TRBJ1-4; D is unresolved. In germline, CDR1 is SGHAT, CDR2 FQNNGV. V was cut by 6 bases and J by 2 bases, with 13 bases left in between. The CDR3 loop spans 15 amino acids. CDR3 DNA: TGTGCCAGCAGTCCCCGCGATCCGACTAATGAAAAACTGTTTTTT. Its translation is CASSPRDPTNEKLFF.